This entry features one T cell receptor beta chain sequence. Produced via immunoSEQ multiplex PCR; TCRdb's table is partial and in-frame only. Found here are 700,000 or so clones, 75% to 90% of them singletons; the top ten hold around 0.01%. This sample stems from a study of shared T cell receptors in the human thymus. The CDR3 has 13 amino acids. Trimming removed 4 bases from V and 8 bases from J, with 14 bases in between. Germline loops: CDR1 MGHRA, CDR2 YSYEKL. These data were likewise used in another study, on human thymus T cells. That report adds: Infants served as donors; they were healthy and Finnish and were having corrective surgery for congenital heart defects. The study used thymus tissue resected during corrective heart surgery. Repertoires from thymus and blood appeared to show biased V and J gene usage. What related research reported was that thymic repertoires overlapped highly among unrelated individuals.

The sequenced material came from thymocytes. The V gene is TRBV4-1, the J gene TRBJ1-2, with D possibly being TRBD1 (6 bases). This receptor was identified in a girl under three years old with a congenital heart defect. DNA for the CDR3: TGCGCCAGCAGCCTGCCGACAGGTCTGGGCTACACCTTC. As protein: CASSLPTGLGYTF.